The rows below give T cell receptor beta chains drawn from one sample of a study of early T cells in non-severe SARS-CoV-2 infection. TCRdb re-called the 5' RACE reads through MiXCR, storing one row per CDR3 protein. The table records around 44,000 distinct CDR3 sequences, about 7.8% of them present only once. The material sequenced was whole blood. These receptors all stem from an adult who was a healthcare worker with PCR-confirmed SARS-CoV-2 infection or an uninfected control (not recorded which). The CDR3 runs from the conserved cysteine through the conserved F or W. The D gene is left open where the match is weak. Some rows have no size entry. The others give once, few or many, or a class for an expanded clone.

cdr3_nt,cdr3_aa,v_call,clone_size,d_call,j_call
TGTGCCAGCAGACACAGTAGCGGGGGATACAATGAGCAGTTCTTC,CASRHSSGGYNEQFF,TRBV6-5,many,TRBD2,TRBJ2-1
TGTGCCAGCAGTCAGGACAGAGTTCTATACGAGCAGTACTTC,CASSQDRVLYEQYF,TRBV27,few,.,TRBJ2-7
TGTGCCAGCAGTTACGACGTACTTAATTCACCCCTCCACTTT,CASSYDVLNSPLHF,TRBV6-2/TRBV6-3,many,.,TRBJ1-6
TGTGCCAGCAGCTTAGGTCTTAGCGGGGACAATGAGCAGTTCTTC,CASSLGLSGDNEQFF,TRBV11-3,many,TRBD2,TRBJ2-1
TGTGCCAGCAGCCAAGGACGGGGCAGTGAGCAGTTCTTC,CASSQGRGSEQFF,TRBV14,many,.,TRBJ2-1
TGCAGTGCTAGCCGAATTCGGGGCACGGCTTACAATGAGCAGTTCTTC,CSASRIRGTAYNEQFF,TRBV20-1,.,.,TRBJ2-1
TGTGCCAGCAACCGACAGGGGTTGAATTCACCCCTCCACTTT,CASNRQGLNSPLHF,TRBV7-2,.,TRBD1,TRBJ1-6
TGTGCCAGCAGCTTAGAAGGGGGGACTGAAGCTTTCTTT,CASSLEGGTEAFF,TRBV7-2,few,.,TRBJ1-1
TGCGCCAGCAGCCAAGAAGCGGGGGGGCGAGAAGATACGCAGTATTTT,CASSQEAGGREDTQYF,TRBV4-3,few,TRBD2,TRBJ2-3
TGTGCCAGCAGACGGGATCCCAACACAGATACGCAGTATTTT,CASRRDPNTDTQYF,TRBV28,.,.,TRBJ2-3
TGTGCCAGCAGCAAACAGGCAAGGAACACCGGGGAGCTGTTTTTT,CASSKQARNTGELFF,TRBV5-5,many,.,TRBJ2-2
TGTGCCAGCAGCTTGGCTCCGATGGCGGATGAAAAACTGTTTTTT,CASSLAPMADEKLFF,TRBV5-5,many,.,TRBJ1-4
TGTGCCAGCTCACCTCGACAGGGAACCAATGAGCAGTTCTTC,CASSPRQGTNEQFF,TRBV18,many,TRBD1,TRBJ2-1
TGCAGCGTTGCTAATGGGACACCCGAAAAACTGTTTTTT,CSVANGTPEKLFF,TRBV29-1,many,.,TRBJ1-4
TGTGCCAGCAGTTTAACCGGGGTGAACACTGAAGTTTTCTTT,CASSLTGVNTEVFF,TRBV27,many,.,TRBJ1-1
TGTGCCAGCAGCCAATACACGGCGAACACTGAAGCTTTCTTT,CASSQYTANTEAFF,TRBV16,many,.,TRBJ1-1
TGTGCCAGCAGTGAAGGCAGCGGGGGGACATACAATGAGCAGTTCTTC,CASSEGSGGTYNEQFF,TRBV6-5,many,TRBD2,TRBJ2-1
TGCGCCAGCAGCCTGAACAGGGTTCAGGAGACCCAGTACTTC,CASSLNRVQETQYF,TRBV10-2,many,.,TRBJ2-5
TGTGCCAGCAGTTGGGGGTTGTACACCGGGGAGCTGTTTTTT,CASSWGLYTGELFF,TRBV27,.,.,TRBJ2-2
TGTGCCAGCAGCGCGGGACAGGGTGCCTATGGCTACACCTTC,CASSAGQGAYGYTF,TRBV6-4,.,TRBD1,TRBJ1-2
TGCAGTGCTAGCAGTGGAACAACGAATGAGCAGTTCTTC,CSASSGTTNEQFF,TRBV20-1,.,.,TRBJ2-1
TGCAGTGCTCCAGGGAACACTGAAGCTTTCTTT,CSAPGNTEAFF,TRBV20-1,.,.,TRBJ1-1
TGTGCCAGCAGTTACGGTCCAGCGGGGGGGCCGAATGAGCAGTTCTTC,CASSYGPAGGPNEQFF,TRBV6-2/TRBV6-3,few,TRBD2,TRBJ2-1
TGCAGTGCTAGAGAAAGACTTCTGAAGGGCTATGGCTACACCTTC,CSARERLLKGYGYTF,TRBV20-1,many,.,TRBJ1-2
TGTGCCAGCTCACATAGGACTAGCGGGGACAATGAGCAGTTCTTC,CASSHRTSGDNEQFF,TRBV18,.,TRBD2,TRBJ2-1
TGTGCCTGGACGCTAATTTGGAATTCACCCCTCCACTTT,CAWTLIWNSPLHF,TRBV30,few,.,TRBJ1-6
TGTGCCAGCAGTTTAGCGCTAGGGGTTGGCAATCAGCCCCAGCATTTT,CASSLALGVGNQPQHF,TRBV12-3/TRBV12-4,many,.,TRBJ1-5
TGCAGTGCCCCACAAATTATACCCTACAATGAGCAGTTCTTC,CSAPQIIPYNEQFF,TRBV20-1,many,.,TRBJ2-1
TGTGCCAGCAGTTTAAGTCCCACCGTGGGGCAGTTCTTC,CASSLSPTVGQFF,TRBV28,.,.,TRBJ2-1